One sample yielded the 20 T cell receptor beta chains listed below, sequenced in a study of control samples from healthy donors and cancer patients (dated by TCRdb to between 2020 and 2021). Libraries were built with the immunoSEQ multiplex PCR assay. Here the immuneACCESS table is served through TCRdb, limited to in-frame sequences with V and J called. Missing clones are a known gap in these copies; in checked studies unresolved V genes cover under half, and the rest lacks a known reason. The sample data list about 79,000 clones, and 93% of these were observed just once. Of the sample, about 1.3% is held by the ten largest clones. The sample taken for sequencing was PBMCs. The source is a woman aged 40-49 years with lung cancer.

This chain joins TRBV6-5 and TRBJ1-2, with a possible D match to TRBD1 (5 bases). The V and J ends lost 2 bases and 5 bases respectively, with 9 bases between them. Germline V gene data show CDR1 as MNHEY and CDR2 as SVGAGI. The CDR3 contains 13 residues. In DNA, the CDR3 is TGTGCCAGCAGTTACGACAGCAAGTATGGCTACACCTTC. As protein: CASSYDSKYGYTF.

The genes are TRBV3-1 (or the pseudogene TRBV3-2) and TRBJ1-5, with D perhaps TRBD1 (5 bases). With 5 bases removed from V and 0 bases from J, the gap between germline ends came to 11 bases. The CDR3 is 15 residues long. CDR1 and CDR2 (germline): LGHDT, YNNKEL (reference sequence). CDR3 in amino acids: CASSSQGYSNQPQHF. For the CDR3, the DNA is TGTGCCAGCAGCTCGCAGGGATATAGCAATCAGCCCCAGCATTTT.

This rearrangement joins TRBV10-2 to TRBJ2-7; weak D call: TRBD2 (7 bases). Germline CDR1 WSHSY, CDR2 SAAADI. CDR3 length equals 14 residues. V shed 2 bases and J shed 5 bases, with 13 bases lying between them. For the CDR3, the DNA is TGCGCCAGCAGTGAGGGGGGGGGCTTCCACGAGCAGTACTTC. Protein: CASSEGGGFHEQYF.

V gene TRBV27 combines with J gene TRBJ2-7; D gene uncertain. Germline CDR1 MNHEY, CDR2 SMNVEV (reference sequence). Trimming cost V 6 bases and J 6 bases, with 24 bases left between them. The CDR3 consists of 16 residues. CDR3 protein: CASRGDKISYTVEQYF. DNA of the CDR3: TGTGCCAGCAGAGGTGATAAAATCTCATATACGGTCGAGCAGTACTTC.

The rearrangement joins TRBV7-2 to TRBJ1-5; D not certain. The V gene's germline CDR1 is SGHTA and CDR2 FQGNSA. Trimming stripped 5 bases from V and 3 bases from J, with 11 bases between. The CDR3 extends over 14 amino acids. CDR3 nucleotides: TGTGCCAGCAGCATAGGGCCCGCCAATCAGCCCCAGCATTTT. Protein: CASSIGPANQPQHF.

This rearrangement joins TRBV3-1 (or the pseudogene TRBV3-2) to TRBJ1-5; tentatively, D is TRBD1 (5 bases). Germline CDR1 and CDR2: LGHDT and YNNKEL (reference sequence). V shed 4 bases and J shed 1 base, with 14 bases lying between them. This CDR3 is 16 amino acids long. The CDR3 DNA reads as TGTGCCAGCAGCCCCGGGCAGGGAATGAGCAATCAGCCCCAGCATTTT. It codes for CASSPGQGMSNQPQHF.

The V call is TRBV18, the J call TRBJ2-7; weak D call: TRBD2 (6 bases). Trimming took off 3 bases at V and 6 bases at J, with 21 bases between the two ends. This CDR3 is built from 16 residues. Germline-derived CDR1 and CDR2 are KGHSH and LQKENI. CDR3: CASSPPGLQKVGEQYF. The CDR3 DNA reads as TGTGCCAGCTCACCGCCGGGACTCCAAAAGGTGGGCGAGCAGTACTTC.

J is TRBJ1-5 and V is TRBV6-6; D remains ambiguous. CDR1 is MNHNY, CDR2 SVGAGI, per germline (reference sequence). V lost 7 bases and J lost 7, with 23 bases in between. This CDR3 comprises 16 residues. CDR3 sequence: CASIPSVVPSLQPQHF. The CDR3 DNA sequence: TGTGCCAGCATCCCTTCGGTGGTCCCGAGCCTACAGCCCCAGCATTTT.

The chain is built from TRBV29-1 and TRBJ2-1, with D possibly TRBD1 on 5 matching bases. Germline V lookup: CDR1 SQVTM, CDR2 ANQGSEA. The CDR3 totals 13 residues. The V and J ends lost 7 bases and 1 base respectively, with 11 bases between them. The CDR3 reads CSAAGISYNEQFF. CDR3 bases: TGCAGCGCCGCAGGGATTTCCTACAATGAGCAGTTCTTC.

V usage is TRBV9 and J usage is TRBJ1-1, with D perhaps TRBD1 (5 bases). The V gene's germline CDR1 is SGDLS and CDR2 YYNGEE. V shed 3 bases and J shed 4 bases, with 10 bases lying between them. CDR3 size: 13 residues. The CDR3 protein is CASSADMTTEAFF. The DNA for the CDR3 is TGTGCCAGCAGCGCGGACATGACCACTGAAGCTTTCTTT.

This rearrangement joins TRBV7-9 to TRBJ1-1, with 7 positions matching TRBD1. With 5 bases clipped from V and 0 bases from J, the junction kept 6 bases outside the gene matches. Germline V gene sequence: CDR1 SEHNR, CDR2 FQNEAQ (reference sequence). The CDR3 is 15 residues long. CDR3 protein: CASSVGQIMNTEAFF. The CDR3 DNA follows: TGTGCCAGCAGCGTGGGACAGATAATGAACACTGAAGCTTTCTTT.

The chain has TRBV3-1 (or the pseudogene TRBV3-2) and TRBJ2-1, with 11 bases that match TRBD2. The germline gives CDR1 LGHDT, CDR2 YNNKEL (reference sequence). V was pared by 2 bases and J by 4 bases, with 1 base of the junction left unmatched. The CDR3 runs 15 residues. CDR3 sequence reads: CASSQTSGGYNEQFF. CDR3 nucleotides: TGTGCCAGCAGCCAAACTAGCGGGGGATACAATGAGCAGTTCTTC.

The sample holds one count of this clone. This chain connects TRBV27 to TRBJ1-2; the D gene is possibly TRBD1 (5 bases). The CDR3 is 13 amino acids. V shed 3 bases and J shed 5 bases, with 10 bases lying between them. Germline CDR1 MNHEY, CDR2 SMNVEV (reference sequence). The CDR3 spells CASSLSAGYGYTF. The CDR3 region has the DNA TGTGCCAGCAGTTTGTCAGCAGGGTATGGCTACACCTTC.

The chain couples TRBV11-3 to TRBJ2-3; D gene uncertain. Germline loops: CDR1 SGHNT, CDR2 YENEEA. The length of the CDR3 is 15 residues. Deletions cut 4 bases from V and 0 bases from J, with 11 bases between. In DNA form, the CDR3 reads TGTGCCAGCAGCTCTACTCCCAAAAGCACAGATACGCAGTATTTT. Translation: CASSSTPKSTDTQYF. Complete variable domain (other parts from reference TRBV11-3 and TRBJ2-3): EAGVVQSPRYKIIEKKQPVAFWCNPISGHNTLYWYLQNLGQGPELLIRYENEEAVDDSQLPKDRFSAERLKGVDSTLKIQPAELGDSAVYLCASSSTPKSTDTQYFGPGTRLTVL.

The rearrangement uses TRBV28 and TRBJ1-5, with D perhaps matching TRBD1 (6 bases). There are 14 residues in the CDR3. Germline CDR1 reads MDHEN; CDR2 reads SYDVKM. Trimming cost V 6 bases and J 5 bases, with 14 bases left between them. CDR3 sequence (DNA): TGTGCCAGCAGGTGGGGGGGCGATTATCAGCCCCAGCATTTT. It is translated as CASRWGGDYQPQHF.

This clone has just one count. The chain links TRBV29-1 to TRBJ1-2, with unresolved D. The germline gives CDR1 SQVTM, CDR2 ANQGSEA. V was clipped by 1 base and J by 2 bases, with 8 bases between them. The CDR3 consists of 13 residues. CDR3 sequence: CSVEGTRNYGYTF. The CDR3, as DNA: TGCAGCGTTGAAGGGACTCGGAACTATGGCTACACCTTC.

CDR3 loop: CASSSRLGLVGEQYF. DNA for the CDR3: TGTGCCAGCAGTTCCCGCCTTGGACTAGTGGGCGAGCAGTACTTC. The J gene is TRBJ2-7, the V gene TRBV28; TRBD2 matches 7 bases. The germline CDR1 and CDR2 sequences are MDHEN and SYDVKM. There are 15 residues in the CDR3. Trimming took 4 bases from V and 6 from J; bases not matched to a gene: 12.

This sequence joins TRBV7-9 and TRBJ2-5; the match to TRBD2 covers 14 bases. Germline V CDR1 and CDR2: SEHNR, FQNEAQ (reference sequence). V lost 5 bases, J lost 1 base, and 3 bases stayed unmatched. The CDR3 runs to 16 residues. The CDR3 region is CASSRGLAGVQETQYF. CDR3 nucleotide sequence: TGTGCCAGCAGCCGGGGACTAGCGGGGGTCCAAGAGACCCAGTACTTC.

Written as DNA, the CDR3 is TGCGCCAGCAGCCAACCTCTAGCGGGGATCACAGATACGCAGTATTTT. Translated: CASSQPLAGITDTQYF. V gene TRBV4-1 combines with J gene TRBJ2-3; the match to TRBD2 covers 9 bases. The CDR3 length is 16 residues. Germline-derived CDR1 and CDR2 are MGHRA and YSYEKL. The J segment lost 2 bases and the V segment lost 2 bases, leaving 5 bases of the junction unmatched.

Here the CDR3 reads CASLLVSGNTIYF. The CDR3, as DNA: TGTGCCAGCCTCTTGGTCTCTGGAAACACCATATATTTT. This chain uses TRBV3-1 (or the pseudogene TRBV3-2) with TRBJ1-3; D gene ambiguous. Trimming removed 8 bases at V and 0 bases at J, with 8 bases between. The V gene's germline CDR1 is LGHDT and CDR2 YNNKEL (reference sequence). This CDR3 comprises 13 residues.